Included here is one T cell receptor beta chain sequence, with context. Its specificity is not known. This sample is part of a study of shared clonotypes between healthy human individuals. Study-level points and caveats: When naive CD4 clonotypes were compared across a few donors, 4% to 5.5% were shared.

The repertoire was sequenced with immunoSEQ multiplex PCR; TCRdb's copy has only in-frame clones and lacks some. This table holds around 2.1 million clones, 95% found once. The germline V gene encodes CDR1 SGHAT and CDR2 FQNNGV. The length of the CDR3 is 14 residues. The germline V and J ends were trimmed by 0 bases and 6 bases, with 9 bases remaining between them. The source of this sequence is a young man in good health. J is TRBJ2-1 and V is TRBV11-2; D possibly uses TRBD1 or TRBD2 (5 bases each). Sequenced: naive CD4+ T cells sorted from blood. Noted subset: CD45RA+ positively selected. Here the CDR3 reads CASSLEARGNEQFF. In DNA form, the CDR3 reads TGTGCCAGCAGCTTAGAAGCGAGGGGCAATGAGCAGTTCTTC.